Listed below are T cell receptor beta chains from one sample, sequenced in a study of T-cell reconstitution after alpha-beta-depleted transplantation in children. TCRdb re-called the PCR reads with MiXCR, one entry per CDR3 protein. The sample has about 980,000 distinct CDR3 sequences, 25% to 30% seen once. Specimen: PBMCs, mostly from graft donor cells, collected 360 days after TCRalphabeta/CD19-depleted stem cell transplant. Source of these receptors: a boy in the first two years of life who had a stem cell transplant for SCID, so the T cells may come from the graft donor. Each CDR3 is given with its conserved first and last residue. A D gene is named only where the DNA matches it firmly. Clone size appears in some rows only: once, few, many, or a class for an expanded clone.

v_gene,j_gene,abundance,d_gene,CDR3nt,CDR3aa
TRBV18,TRBJ2-5,NA,NA,TGTGCCAGCTCGCCTCTTGGATTACAAGAGACCCAGTACTTC,CASSPLGLQETQYF
TRBV27,TRBJ2-3,NA,NA,TGTGCCAGCAGTTCAGGGTTCCTGCCAGATACGCAGTATTTT,CASSSGFLPDTQYF
TRBV7-9,TRBJ2-7,NA,TRBD1,TGTGCCAGCAGCTTCGGGACAGGGGGCTTTTACGAGCAGTACTTC,CASSFGTGGFYEQYF
TRBV6-5,TRBJ1-1,NA,NA,TGTGCCAGCAGTTACGGGGGCCGGAACACTGAAGCTTTCTTT,CASSYGGRNTEAFF
TRBV29-1,TRBJ1-5,few,TRBD1,TGCAGCGTTGCCGAAAGGACAGGGGATCAGCCCCAGCATTTT,CSVAERTGDQPQHF
TRBV28,TRBJ2-7,NA,NA,TGTGCCAGCAGTCCCCGTGTTATCGTGGCCGAGCAGTACTTC,CASSPRVIVAEQYF
TRBV12-3/TRBV12-4,TRBJ1-1,few,TRBD1,TGTGCCAGCAGTTTCTCGGCAGGGGGAATCACTGAAGCTTTCTTT,CASSFSAGGITEAFF
TRBV2,TRBJ1-2,few,NA,TGTGCCAGCAGTGATGGGGGGCTCGATGGCTACACCTTC,CASSDGGLDGYTF
TRBV20-1,TRBJ2-3,NA,NA,TGCAGTGCCGCCCCTGGGACGGCAACAGATACGCAGTATTTT,CSAAPGTATDTQYF
TRBV29-1,TRBJ2-7,NA,NA,TGCAGCGTCCTATCCTTGGGGTACGAGCAGTACTTC,CSVLSLGYEQYF
TRBV11-2,TRBJ1-5,few,NA,TGTGCCAGCAGCCCGTGGGGACCCGACAGGCCAAATCAGCCCCAGCATTTT,CASSPWGPDRPNQPQHF
TRBV5-1,TRBJ2-1,NA,TRBD2,TGCGCCAGCAGCTTGGGACTAGCGGGGGACGGCTCCTACAATGAGCAGTTCTTC,CASSLGLAGDGSYNEQFF
TRBV19,TRBJ1-5,few,NA,TGTGCCAGTAGTAACCGGATTACAGGGAATAGCAATCAGCCCCAGCATTTT,CASSNRITGNSNQPQHF
TRBV20-1,TRBJ2-7,NA,TRBD2,TGCAGTGCTAGAGATCCGGCTAGCGGGGACGGCGAGCAGTACTTC,CSARDPASGDGEQYF
TRBV19,TRBJ2-1,once,NA,TGTGCCAGTAAAGGTCGGGATGAGCAGTTCTTC,CASKGRDEQFF
TRBV18,TRBJ2-1,NA,NA,TGTGCCAGCTCACCACCGCTTTTAGGCTTGGGGAATGAGCAGTTCTTC,CASSPPLLGLGNEQFF
TRBV20-1,TRBJ2-5,NA,TRBD2,TGCAGTGCTTCCGGGGGGGCGGAGACCCAGTACTTC,CSASGGAETQYF